Below are 10 T cell receptor beta chains sequenced from a single sample in a study of regulatory T cells in long-lasting Graves disease (dated by TCRdb to 2020 to 2023). Sample time point, as interpreted from the label and publication: newly diagnosed GD, antithyroid drugs for less than 3 months. RNA was extracted from PBMCs in TRIzol for both TCR sequencing and RNA sequencing. The receptor library was made with multiplex PCR. Sequencing used an Illumina HiSeq 4000. TCR beta libraries were built with iRepertoire HTBI primers and Arm-PCR amplification of CDR3 regions. In-frame beta chains were kept once TCRdb had trimmed the public reads at Q25 with fastp and called clones with MiXCR. Every entry covers one CDR3 protein and lists the most common genes and DNA from its rows. The sample data list around 450,000 distinct CDR3 sequences, and around 16% of these were observed just once. About 7.6% of the sample is taken by the ten largest.

In addition, the sample was reused for a study of T cells in Graves' hyperthyroidism and ophthalmopathy.

Sequenced material: peripheral blood mononuclear cells (PBMCs), taken at new diagnosis, from a patient treated with antithyroid drugs. These receptors were collected from a woman between 35 and 50 years old with Graves disease. Donor details come from another sample of the same person, matched by shared clones.

This clonotype was detected many times. The V gene is TRBV12-3 or TRBV12-4, the J gene TRBJ1-1; 7 nucleotides match TRBD1. The CDR3 is 14 amino acids. V was clipped by 7 bases and J by 0 bases; unmatched bases: 5. The CDR3 spells CASTVDRLNTEAFF. The DNA for the CDR3 is TGTGCCAGCACTGTGGACAGGTTGAACACTGAAGCTTTCTTT.

The chain is built from TRBV11-1 and TRBJ2-7, with 11 bases aligning to TRBD2. The length of the CDR3 is 15 residues. Trimming cost V 4 bases and J 1 base; bases outside gene matches: 3. The germline V gene has CDR1 SGHAT and CDR2 FQDESV (reference sequence). This chain's CDR3 is CASSSWTSGSYEQYF. CDR3 sequence (DNA): TGTGCCAGCAGCTCCTGGACTAGCGGGTCCTACGAGCAGTACTTC.

This clonotype was detected ten times or more. This chain links TRBV12-3 or TRBV12-4 with TRBJ2-3; TRBD1 aligns across 12 bases. The CDR3 is made up of 18 amino acids. Trimming removed 4 bases from V and 4 bases from J; junction bases left unmatched: 12. This chain's CDR3 is CASSSGTGGELSSDTQYF. The CDR3 DNA reads as TGTGCCAGCAGTTCCGGGACAGGGGGCGAATTAAGTTCAGATACGCAGTATTTT.

The J gene is TRBJ1-1, the V gene TRBV13; D is undetermined. This CDR3 has 15 residues. V shed 0 bases and J shed 0 bases, with 8 bases lying between them. CDR1 is PRHDT and CDR2 is FYEKMQ in the germline V gene (reference sequence). The CDR3 is CASSLGTHMNTEAFF. DNA for the CDR3: TGTGCCAGCAGCTTAGGGACGCATATGAACACTGAAGCTTTCTTT.

This chain joins TRBV6-1 and TRBJ2-2; 10 nucleotides match TRBD2. Trimming took 7 bases from V and 4 from J; bases not matched to a gene: 9. CDR1 is MNHNS and CDR2 is SASEGT in the germline V gene. This CDR3 comprises 16 residues. The CDR3 reads CASMKAGGPGTGELFF. The CDR3, as DNA: TGTGCCAGCATGAAAGCGGGAGGGCCGGGCACCGGGGAGCTGTTTTTT.

There are many counts of this clonotype. The rearrangement links TRBV2 to TRBJ2-5, with 7 bases matching TRBD1. The J call may be incorrect, as the DNA end agrees better with TRBJ2-1. Germline V gene data show CDR1 as SNHLY and CDR2 as FYNNEI. This CDR3 is built from 13 residues. CDR3 nucleotides: TGTGCCAGCAGTGTTCAGGGGGAAGGTGAGCAGTTCTTC. Its translation: CASSVQGEGEQFF.

This clonotype occurred a few times. This rearrangement joins TRBV7-9 to TRBJ2-7; 8 positions match TRBD2. Germline values: CDR1 SEHNR, CDR2 FQNEAQ (reference sequence). With V trimmed by 1 base and J by 5 bases, 7 bases remained unmatched. CDR3 length equals 15 residues. The CDR3 coding sequence is TGTGCCAGCAGCTTAGGACGGGAGGGCCTTCACGAGCAGTACTTC. This translates into CASSLGREGLHEQYF.

The chain joins TRBV29-1 to TRBJ2-1; perhaps TRBD1 as D (5 bases). In germline, CDR1 is SQVTM, CDR2 ANQGSEA. CDR3 length equals 12 residues. With 7 bases removed from V and 6 bases from J, the gap between germline ends came to 13 bases. For the CDR3, the DNA is TGCAGCGGCATCAGGGTTTCCAATGAGCAGTTCTTC. Translation: CSGIRVSNEQFF.

In its sample, this clonotype was seen many times. The CDR3 region is CASRAGHLSYEQYF. CDR3 nucleotide sequence: TGTGCCAGCAGGGCGGGACATCTATCCTACGAGCAGTACTTC. The gene calls are TRBV11-3 and TRBJ2-7; either TRBD1 or TRBD2 may fit D (6 bases each). Trimming took 6 bases from V and 1 from J, leaving 13 bases between them. CDR1 SGHNT and CDR2 YENEEA come from the germline V gene. The CDR3 sequence is 14 residues long.

This clonotype was seen repeatedly, ten times or more. The CDR3 loop is CASSVEVRSYNEQFF. The CDR3 bases are TGTGCCAGCAGCGTAGAGGTGCGCTCCTACAATGAGCAGTTCTTC. V and J are TRBV9 and TRBJ2-1; D is uncertain. This CDR3 is built from 15 residues. The V end lost 0 bases, the J end lost 0 bases, and 7 bases lay between the germline ends. Germline-derived CDR1 and CDR2 are SGDLS and YYNGEE.